What follows describes a single T cell receptor beta chain. Original methodology: Nucleated cell number was recorded as an estimate derived from reference gene primer amplification. The data were produced by immunoSEQ multiplex PCR, yet TCRdb's version contains in-frame clones alone and is incomplete. V and J calls and clone size are given by that table; D and trimming were obtained from the DNA. This sample has under 80,000 clones, with 86% found just once. This record comes from a study of blood T cell repertoires in COVID-19. Study details: Some COVID-19 samples were acute and others convalescent; all came from the United States, Italy and Spain. T cells, B-cell-depleted T cells, or PBMCs provided the cDNA or gDNA that served as material.

CDR3 length: 12 residues. The V and J ends lost 3 bases and 8 bases respectively, with 10 bases between them. Germline V gene lookup returns CDR1 KGHSH and CDR2 LQKENI. The rearrangement joins TRBV18 to TRBJ1-1; tentative D call: TRBD1 (5 bases). This sequence originates from a human donor in a cohort sampled during active COVID-19. The sample was peripheral blood. The CDR3: CASSPAGPEAFF. CDR3 nucleotide sequence: TGTGCCAGCTCACCGGCGGGGCCGGAAGCTTTCTTT.